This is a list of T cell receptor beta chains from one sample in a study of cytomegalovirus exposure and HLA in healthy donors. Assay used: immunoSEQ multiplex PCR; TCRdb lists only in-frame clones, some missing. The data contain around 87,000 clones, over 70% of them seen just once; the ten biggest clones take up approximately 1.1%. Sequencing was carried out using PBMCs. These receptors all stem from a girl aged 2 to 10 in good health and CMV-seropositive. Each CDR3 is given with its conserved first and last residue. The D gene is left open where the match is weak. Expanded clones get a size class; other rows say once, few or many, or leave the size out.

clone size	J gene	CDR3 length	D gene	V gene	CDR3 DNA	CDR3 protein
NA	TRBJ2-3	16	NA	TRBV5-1	TGCGCCAGCAGCTTGGTATCTGGGGCGCAAACAGATACGCAGTATTTT	CASSLVSGAQTDTQYF
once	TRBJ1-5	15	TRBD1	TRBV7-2	TGTGCCAGCAGCCCCTGGGACAGAGTCAATCAGCCCCAGCATTTT	CASSPWDRVNQPQHF
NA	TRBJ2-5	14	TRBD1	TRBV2	TGTGCCAGCAGTTACTTACAGGGGTTAGAGACCCAGTACTTC	CASSYLQGLETQYF
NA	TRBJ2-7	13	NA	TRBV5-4	TGTGCCAGCAGCCATCTCGACAGTCTCGAGCAGTACTTC	CASSHLDSLEQYF
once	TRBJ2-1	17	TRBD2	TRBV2	TGTGCCATGCAAGGGGGAGCGGGAGGGCCTAAGTACAATGAGCAGTTCTTC	CAMQGGAGGPKYNEQFF
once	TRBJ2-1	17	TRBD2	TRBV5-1	TGCGCCAGCAGCTTGGCCTTCGTAGCGGGAGTGGGCGATGAGCAGTTCTTC	CASSLAFVAGVGDEQFF
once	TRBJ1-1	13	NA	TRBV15	TGTGCCACCAGCAGGGACTTCAACACTGAAGCTTTCTTT	CATSRDFNTEAFF
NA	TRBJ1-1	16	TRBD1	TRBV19	TGTGCCAGTAGTCTCGAGACAGGGGTATTATACACTGAAGCTTTCTTT	CASSLETGVLYTEAFF
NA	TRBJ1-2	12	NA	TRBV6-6	TGTGCCAGCAGCGCCGGGGGCTATGGCTACACCTTC	CASSAGGYGYTF
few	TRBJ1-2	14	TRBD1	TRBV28	TGTGCCAGCACGGACAGGACTCTTCTAATGCGCTACACCTTC	CASTDRTLLMRYTF
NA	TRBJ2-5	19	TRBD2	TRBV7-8	TGTGCCAGCAGCCCCTATCGTGTGACTAGCGGGGTTAGAAAAGAGACCCAGTACTTC	CASSPYRVTSGVRKETQYF
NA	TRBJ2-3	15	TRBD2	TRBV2	TGTGCCAGCAGACTTAGCGGGAGTAGCACAGATGCGCAGTATTTT	CASRLSGSSTDAQYF
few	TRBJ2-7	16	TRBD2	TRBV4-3	TGCGCCAGCAGCCAAGCGTATTCACTAGCGGTGACCGAGCAGTACTTC	CASSQAYSLAVTEQYF
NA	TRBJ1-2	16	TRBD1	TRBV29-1	TGCAGCGTTGTGGTAGTGGGGACAGGGGCGCTCGATGGCTACACCTTC	CSVVVVGTGALDGYTF
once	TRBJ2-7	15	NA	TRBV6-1	TGTGCCAGCGAGGTAGGACGGACAGCAATCTACGAGCAGTACTTC	CASEVGRTAIYEQYF
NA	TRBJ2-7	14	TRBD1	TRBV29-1	TGCAGCGTATCCGGGACAGGTGTTTCCTACGAGCAGTACTTC	CSVSGTGVSYEQYF
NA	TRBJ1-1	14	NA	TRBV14	TGTGCCAGCAGCCACCTTGGCAGGGCGGTAGGAGCTTTCTTT	CASSHLGRAVGAFF
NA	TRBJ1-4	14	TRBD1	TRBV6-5	TGTGCCAGCAGTACAGGGGCTCCTAATGAAAAACTGTTTTTT	CASSTGAPNEKLFF
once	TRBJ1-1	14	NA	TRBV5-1	TGCGCCAGCAGCTTGGAGCAGCCCCTAGCTGAAGCTTTCTTT	CASSLEQPLAEAFF
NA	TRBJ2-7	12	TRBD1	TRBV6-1	TGTGCCAGCAGCGACAGGGTCTACGAGCAGTACTTC	CASSDRVYEQYF
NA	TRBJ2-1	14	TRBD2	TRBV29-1	TGCAGCGGGGGAGCGGGAGGCTCCTACAATGAGCAGTTCTTC	CSGGAGGSYNEQFF
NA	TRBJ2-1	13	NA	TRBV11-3	TGTGCCAGCAGCTTTCGCCCCCAGAATGAGCAGTTCTTC	CASSFRPQNEQFF
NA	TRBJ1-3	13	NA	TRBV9	TGTGCCAGCAGTACAATCTCTGGAAACACCATATATTTT	CASSTISGNTIYF
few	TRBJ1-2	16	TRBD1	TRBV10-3	TGTGCCATCAGTGAGGGTATCAGGGGGCGCACGGATGGCTACACCTTC	CAISEGIRGRTDGYTF
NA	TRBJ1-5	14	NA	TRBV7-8	TGTGCCAGCAGTCCCGGGACATCGGTTCAGCCCCAGCATTTT	CASSPGTSVQPQHF
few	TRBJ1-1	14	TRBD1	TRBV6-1	TGTGCCAGCAGTGAACAGGGGGCGAACACTGAAGCTTTCTTT	CASSEQGANTEAFF
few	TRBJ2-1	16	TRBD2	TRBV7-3	TGTGCCAGCAGCCCCAGACTAGCGGGAGGGCCCAGAGAGCAGTTCTTC	CASSPRLAGGPREQFF
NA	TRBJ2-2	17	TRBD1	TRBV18	TGTGCCAGCTCACACTCCGGGACAGCCCTGGACACCGGGGAGCTGTTTTTT	CASSHSGTALDTGELFF
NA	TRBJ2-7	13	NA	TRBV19	TGTGCCAGTAGCCGTCAAACAGGCTACGAGCAGTACTTC	CASSRQTGYEQYF
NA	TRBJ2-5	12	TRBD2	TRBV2	TGTGCCAGCAGTGAAGCGCGGGAGGCCCAGTACTTC	CASSEAREAQYF
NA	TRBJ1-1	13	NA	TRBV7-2	TGTGTCTTAATAAGCGATTCCTCCACTGAAGCTTTCTTT	CVLISDSSTEAFF
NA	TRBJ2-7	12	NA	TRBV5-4	TGTGCCAGCAGCTTGGCCTTGAGCGAGCAGTACTTC	CASSLALSEQYF
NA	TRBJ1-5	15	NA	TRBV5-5	TGTGCCAGCAGGCCTGGGGTTCAGCAGGGCCAGCCCCAGCATTTT	CASRPGVQQGQPQHF
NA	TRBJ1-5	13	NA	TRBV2	TGTGCCAGCAGTGTCGCCAGGGTTCAGCCCCAGCATTTT	CASSVARVQPQHF
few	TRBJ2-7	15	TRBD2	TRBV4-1	TGCGCCAGCAGCCAAGTAGATAGCGGGAGCTACGAGCAGTACTTC	CASSQVDSGSYEQYF
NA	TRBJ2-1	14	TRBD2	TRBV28	TGTGCCAGCAGACGGACTAGTGAGCCCAATGAGCAGTTCTTC	CASRRTSEPNEQFF
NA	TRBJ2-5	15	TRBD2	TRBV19	TGTGCCAGTAGTATTGTGGCTAGCGGGAAAGAGACCCAGTACTTC	CASSIVASGKETQYF
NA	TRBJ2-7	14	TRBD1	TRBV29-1	TGCAGCGTTGATGGGACAGGGGTTCCCTACGAGCAGTACTTC	CSVDGTGVPYEQYF
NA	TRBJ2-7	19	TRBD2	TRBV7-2	TGTGCCAGCAGCTTAGTTGCGTGGGGAGCGGGAGGGACCAACTACGAGCAGTACTTC	CASSLVAWGAGGTNYEQYF
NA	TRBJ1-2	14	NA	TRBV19	TGTGCCAGTAGTATGATAGACTTTAACTATGGCTACACCTTC	CASSMIDFNYGYTF
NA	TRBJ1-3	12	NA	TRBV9	TGTGCCAGCAGCTTACAGGGAAACACCATATATTTT	CASSLQGNTIYF
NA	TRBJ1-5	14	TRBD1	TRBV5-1	TGCGCCAGCAGCTTCGGACAGGGAGGCCAGCCCCAGCATTTT	CASSFGQGGQPQHF
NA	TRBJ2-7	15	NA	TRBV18	TGTGCCAGCTCACCGGGGGCAACGCGCTCCTACGAGCAGTACTTC	CASSPGATRSYEQYF
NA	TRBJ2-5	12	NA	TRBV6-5	TGTGCCAGTCACGCGGGCGAAGAGACCCAGTACTTC	CASHAGEETQYF
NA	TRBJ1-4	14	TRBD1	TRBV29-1	TGCAGCGTTGAAGGGGGACAGGGTGGTGAAAAACTGTTTTTT	CSVEGGQGGEKLFF
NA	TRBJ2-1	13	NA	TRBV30	TGTGCCCGGGGTTCCCAAGCCCACAATGAGCAGTTCTTC	CARGSQAHNEQFF
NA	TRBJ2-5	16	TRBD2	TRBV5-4	TGTGCCAGCAGCTTGGCCGGGACTAGCCCCACCCCGGACCAGTACTTC	CASSLAGTSPTPDQYF
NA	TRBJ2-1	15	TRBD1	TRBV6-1	TGTGCCAGCACCCGAGGGGGAACAGGGGACAATGAGCAGTTCTTC	CASTRGGTGDNEQFF
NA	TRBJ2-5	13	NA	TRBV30	TGTGCCTGGAGCCTCGTGGCCCAAGAGACCCAGTACTTC	CAWSLVAQETQYF